This T cell receptor (beta chain) was retrieved from a study of long-term antiretroviral therapy in people with HIV. V was clipped by 2 bases and J by 6 bases; unmatched bases: 15. Germline CDR1 and CDR2: SGHDN and FVKESK. The CDR3 length is 18 residues. They ran version v3.0 of the immunoSEQ assay at survey level. The protocol was immunoSEQ multiplex PCR, while the TCRdb copy is restricted to in-frame clones and leaves out a portion. The repertoire includes about 18,000 clones, 70% to 80% of them detected once, and under 7.5% sits in the top ten. The specimen comprised unsorted PBMCs, sampled at the start of antiretroviral therapy, before treatment. The receptor comes from a young man with HIV. This chain links TRBV14 with TRBJ2-3; 9 bases match TRBD2. The CDR3 bases are TGTGCCAGCAGCCAAATCGGATTTGGTAGCGGGAGCTTGGATACGCAGTATTTT. Its translation: CASSQIGFGSGSLDTQYF.